This TCR beta chain was identified during a study of control samples from healthy donors and cancer patients. The repertoire was sequenced with immunoSEQ multiplex PCR; TCRdb's copy has only in-frame clones and lacks some. The data show approximately 220,000 clones, about 94% seen once. Germline CDR1 and CDR2: ENHRY and SYGVKD. Trimming took off 6 bases at V and 5 bases at J, with 16 bases between the two ends. CDR3 length equals 14 residues. The TCR was taken from a man aged 45 to 65 in good health. The specimen was blood. V is TRBV10-3 and J is TRBJ2-5; D possibly corresponds to TRBD1 (6 bases). CDR3 in DNA: TGTGCCATCAGGAGTCAGGGGAAAACGGAGACCCAGTACTTC. Translation gives CAIRSQGKTETQYF.